One and the same sample provided the 23 T cell receptor beta chains below, sequenced in a study of T-cell memory formation after mild COVID-19. TCRdb fed the 5' RACE reads into MiXCR, producing one record per CDR3 protein. Here the sample spans around 30,000 distinct CDR3 sequences, 9.5% to 15% being singletons. Sequencing input: PBMCs or a T cell subset sorted from them (not recorded which). Receptor source: an adult woman who had mild COVID-19 (a few samples of this study predate the infection). Cell type and time point are not known.

The table lists this clonotype with many counts. V gene TRBV12-3 or TRBV12-4 combines with J gene TRBJ2-1; no clear D. With 5 bases removed from V and 0 bases from J, the gap between germline ends came to 11 bases. The CDR3 is 15 residues long. CDR3 sequence (DNA): TGTGCCAGCAGTCCCGGGTGGAGCTCCTACAATGAGCAGTTCTTC. It yields the protein CASSPGWSSYNEQFF.

This clonotype was observed a few times. The rearrangement joins TRBV6-5 to TRBJ1-2; D is unresolved. Germline-derived CDR1 and CDR2 are MNHEY and SVGAGI. This CDR3 has 16 amino acids. V lost 0 bases, J lost 8 bases, and 19 bases lay in between. Here the CDR3 DNA reads TGTGCCAGCAGTTACTCGTCCCGGGCCCCCGGCTCGGGCTACACCTTC. Protein sequence: CASSYSSRAPGSGYTF.

This clonotype was recorded many times. The rearrangement joins TRBV7-2 to TRBJ1-2; 9 bases agree with TRBD1. Germline CDR1 reads SGHTA; CDR2 reads FQGNSA. The CDR3 covers 15 residues. With 1 base clipped from V and 7 bases from J, the junction kept 7 bases outside the gene matches. CDR3 in DNA: TGTGCCAGCAGCTTAGGGGCCCGACAGGGGGGTGGCTACACCTTC. Translation: CASSLGARQGGGYTF. Filled out from reference TRBV7-2 and TRBJ1-2, the complete variable domain reads GAGVSQSPSNKVTEKGKDVELRCDPISGHTALYWYRQSLGQGLEFLIYFQGNSAPDKSGLPSDRFSAERTGGSVSTLTIQRTQQEDSAVYLCASSLGARQGGGYTFGSGTRLTVV.

This clonotype was counted at least ten times. The CDR3 is CASSGGTSGGRDTQYF. The CDR3 nucleotides read TGTGCCAGCAGCGGCGGGACTAGCGGGGGGCGGGATACGCAGTATTTT. V gene TRBV7-9 combines with J gene TRBJ2-3; 15 bases are shared with TRBD2. Germline V gene data show CDR1 as SEHNR and CDR2 as FQNEAQ (reference sequence). Trimming cost V 5 bases and J 6 bases; bases outside gene matches: 6. This CDR3 contains 16 residues.

This clonotype was detected ten times or more. This rearrangement joins TRBV6-6 to TRBJ2-7, with a weak D call TRBD1 (6 bases). The V and J ends lost 2 bases and 5 bases respectively, with 13 bases between them. CDR1 and CDR2 (germline): MNHNY, SVGAGI (reference sequence). This CDR3 has 14 residues. The CDR3: CASSYGTGSHEQYF. The CDR3 bases are TGTGCCAGCAGTTACGGAACAGGGTCTCACGAGCAGTACTTC.

In this sample, this clonotype turned up many times. The rearrangement uses TRBV7-8 and TRBJ2-3, with D hard to call. The CDR3 consists of 14 residues. V gave up 1 base and J gave up 4 bases, with 9 bases separating them. The germline gives CDR1 SGHVS, CDR2 FQNEAQ. CDR3 coding DNA: TGTGCCAGCAGCTTAGAAGCCCAACCAGATACGCAGTATTTT. It encodes CASSLEAQPDTQYF. Looking up the rest from reference TRBV7-8 and TRBJ2-3 gives the full variable domain: GAGVSQSPRYKVAKRGQDVALRCDPISGHVSLFWYQQALGQGPEFLTYFQNEAQLDKSGLPSDRFFAERPEGSVSTLKIQRTQQEDSAVYLCASSLEAQPDTQYFGPGTRLTVL.

This sequence joins TRBV20-1 and TRBJ2-1; the match to TRBD2 covers 9 bases. The CDR3 has 15 residues. CDR1 DFQATT and CDR2 SNEGSKA come from the germline V gene (reference sequence). With V trimmed by 4 bases and J by 8 bases, 12 bases remained unmatched. CDR3 protein: CSATVQAGGLDEQFF. The DNA for the CDR3 is TGCAGTGCTACTGTCCAAGCGGGGGGCTTGGATGAGCAGTTCTTC.

This clonotype was recorded a few times. This chain uses TRBV5-4 with TRBJ1-1, with 11 bases matching TRBD1. Trimming removed 4 bases from V and 4 bases from J; junction bases left unmatched: 6. There are 15 residues in the CDR3. Germline CDR1 reads SGHNT; CDR2 reads YYREEE (reference sequence). CDR3 DNA: TGTGCCAGCAGCCGTCCCGGGACAGGGGGCACTGAAGCTTTCTTT. As protein: CASSRPGTGGTEAFF.

In this sample, this clonotype turned up many times. This rearrangement joins TRBV6-6 to TRBJ2-3; 10 positions match TRBD2. Germline CDR1 and CDR2: MNHNY and SVGAGI (reference sequence). This CDR3 has 15 amino acids. The junction had 2 bases not matched to a gene; V was cut back by 5 bases and J by 0 bases. CDR3 sequence: CASSPLAGSTDTQYF. The CDR3 DNA follows: TGTGCCAGCAGTCCACTAGCGGGAAGCACAGATACGCAGTATTTT.

This clonotype showed up many times. The gene calls are TRBV6-2 or TRBV6-3 and TRBJ2-6; D gene unclear. CDR1 is MNHEY and CDR2 is SVGEGT in the germline V gene. The CDR3 is 14 amino acids. V was cut by 2 bases and J by 0 bases, with 2 bases left in between. This CDR3 is CASSYSSGANVLTF. Written as DNA, the CDR3 is TGTGCCAGCAGTTACAGCTCTGGGGCCAACGTCCTGACTTTC.

This clonotype is medium-sized by share. The chain employs TRBV12-3 or TRBV12-4 and TRBJ1-1, with a possible D match to TRBD1 (6 bases). Trimming took off 4 bases at V and 4 bases at J, with 13 bases between the two ends. This CDR3 has 14 residues. CDR3 sequence reads: CASSSTGWGTEAFF. CDR3 sequence (DNA): TGTGCCAGCAGTTCTACAGGGTGGGGCACTGAAGCTTTCTTT.

The table lists this clonotype with many counts. The chain couples TRBV20-1 to TRBJ1-2; tentatively, D is TRBD1 (5 bases). This CDR3 is built from 11 residues. Germline lookup yields CDR1 DFQATT and CDR2 SNEGSKA (reference sequence). V was clipped by 8 bases and J by 2 bases, with 9 bases between them. The CDR3 reads CSTGENYGYTF. The CDR3 region has the DNA TGCAGTACAGGAGAAAACTATGGCTACACCTTC.

The table lists this clonotype with many counts. V usage is TRBV7-6 and J usage is TRBJ1-2, with 10 bases fitting TRBD1. V dropped 5 bases and J dropped 4; count of bases not matched to a gene: 4. The CDR3 contains 14 residues. CDR1 and CDR2 (germline): SGHVS, FNYEAQ. The CDR3 DNA sequence: TGTGCCAGCAGCCCGCGGACAGGGGGCTATGGCTACACCTTC. Translated: CASSPRTGGYGYTF. Full variable domain (outside the CDR3, taken from reference TRBV7-6 and TRBJ1-2): GAGVSQSPRYKVTKRGQDVALRCDPISGHVSLYWYRQALGQGPEFLTYFNYEAQQDKSGLPNDRFSAERPEGSISTLTIQRTEQRDSAMYRCASSPRTGGYGYTFGSGTRLTVV.

This clonotype was picked up many times. The rearrangement joins TRBV4-2 to TRBJ2-1; 7 nucleotides agree with TRBD2. Germline-derived CDR1 and CDR2 are LGHNA and YNFKEQ. The CDR3 length is 17 residues. V dropped 0 bases and J dropped 7; count of bases not matched to a gene: 12. The CDR3 protein is CASSQELRGGPPNEQFF. The DNA of the CDR3 is TGTGCCAGCAGCCAAGAACTTAGGGGAGGGCCGCCTAATGAGCAGTTCTTC.

The sample holds many counts of this clonotype. V and J are TRBV7-2 and TRBJ2-3; TRBD2 agrees at 10 bases. This CDR3 comprises 18 residues. CDR1 is SGHTA, CDR2 FQGNSA, per germline. The V and J ends lost 5 bases and 0 bases, in that order; junction bases with no gene match: 11. The chain's CDR3 is CASSLAASGGLSTDTQYF. The CDR3 DNA sequence: TGTGCCAGCAGCCTGGCGGCTAGCGGGGGACTCAGCACAGATACGCAGTATTTT.

This clonotype was observed at least ten times. J is TRBJ2-2 and V is TRBV7-3; D is unclear. This CDR3 region has 19 residues. In germline, CDR1 is SGHTA, CDR2 FQGTGA. With 1 base removed from V and 1 base from J, the gap between germline ends came to 19 bases. CDR3 DNA sequence: TGTGCCAGCAGCTTAAGGGCTCCCGGTAGGGCCGAGAACACCGGGGAGCTGTTTTTT. This encodes CASSLRAPGRAENTGELFF.

The table lists this clonotype with many counts. V is TRBV3-1 and J is TRBJ1-1; TRBD1 agrees at 7 bases. Germline CDR1 is LGHDT and CDR2 is YNNKEL (reference sequence). CDR3 length equals 14 residues. With 1 base clipped from V and 8 bases from J, the junction kept 7 bases outside the gene matches. The CDR3 spells CASSQAPQGREAFF. For the CDR3, the DNA is TGTGCCAGCAGCCAAGCTCCACAGGGGAGGGAAGCTTTCTTT.

This clonotype was counted ten times or more. The genes are TRBV10-3 and TRBJ2-5; D possibly corresponds to TRBD1 (6 bases). Germline V lookup: CDR1 ENHRY, CDR2 SYGVKD. The CDR3 has 16 residues. Trimming left V 4 bases short and J 1 base short, with 16 bases between. For the CDR3, the DNA is TGTGCCATCAGTGGTCGGCAGGGGAGCTTCCAAGAGACCCAGTACTTC. Its protein is CAISGRQGSFQETQYF.

This clonotype was counted ten times or more. This rearrangement joins TRBV27 to TRBJ1-1; D gene uncertain. Germline V gene data show CDR1 as MNHEY and CDR2 as SMNVEV (reference sequence). Trimming cost V 3 bases and J 0 bases, with 8 bases left between them. The CDR3 is made up of 14 amino acids. CDR3 sequence reads: CASSFSRLNTEAFF. DNA for the CDR3: TGTGCCAGCAGTTTTAGCAGATTGAACACTGAAGCTTTCTTT.

This clonotype was detected ten times or more. The chain carries TRBV30 and TRBJ2-7, with D perhaps matching TRBD1 or TRBD2 (5 bases each). CDR1 and CDR2 from the germline V gene are GTSNPN and SVGIG (reference sequence). V lost 8 bases to trimming and J lost 0 bases, with 14 bases between them. The length of the CDR3 is 13 residues. This CDR3 reads CALGDSFSYEQYF. CDR3 nucleotide sequence: TGTGCCCTGGGAGACAGCTTCTCCTACGAGCAGTACTTC.

There are many counts of this clonotype. The genes are TRBV18 and TRBJ2-5; D not resolved. CDR1 KGHSH and CDR2 LQKENI come from the germline V gene. The CDR3 has 15 amino acids. Between the trimmed V and J ends, which lost 3 bases and 4 bases, there was a span of 15 bases. In DNA, the CDR3 is TGTGCCAGCTCACCGGGCCCCATCGGGTTAGAGACCCAGTACTTC. This sequence encodes CASSPGPIGLETQYF.

This clonotype came up many times. The gene calls are TRBV24-1 and TRBJ2-3; TRBD2 is a possible D gene (5 bases). CDR1 and CDR2 from the germline V gene are KGHDR and SFDVKD. V lost 3 bases, J lost 0 bases, and 12 bases lay in between. The CDR3 has 16 amino acids. This CDR3 is CATSDPRRASTDTQYF. The DNA for the CDR3 is TGTGCCACCAGTGATCCGCGGCGGGCTAGCACAGATACGCAGTATTTT.

This clonotype appeared many times. The chain is built from TRBV3-1 and TRBJ2-7; D gene uncertain. The CDR3 sequence is 12 residues long. Germline V CDR1 and CDR2: LGHDT, YNNKEL (reference sequence). The V gene lost 2 bases and the J gene lost 3 bases, with 5 bases spanning the gap. The CDR3, as DNA: TGTGCCAGCAGCCAATACATCTACGAGCAGTACTTC. It yields the protein CASSQYIYEQYF.